This TCR beta chain was found in a study of cytomegalovirus exposure and HLA in healthy donors. General study findings and limits: Later analysis placed DRB1 highest and HLA-C lowest in TCR association rates, which differed by HLA locus.

With 60 Vbeta and 13 Jbeta primers, the PCR was carried out. The table came from immunoSEQ multiplex PCR; TCRdb's copy has only in-frame clones and leaves some out. The sample consists of 40,000 to 50,000 clones, around three quarters of them appearing once. About this clone: Its antigen is undetermined.

Trimming cost V 5 bases and J 2 bases, with 10 bases left between them. Germline CDR1 is MNHNY and CDR2 is SVGAGI (reference sequence). This CDR3 is built from 14 residues. Sequenced: PBMCs. The J gene is TRBJ1-3, the V gene TRBV6-6, with D tentatively TRBD1 (5 bases). The TCR originated in a man aged 25 to 40 in good health and CMV-seronegative. The CDR3 reads CASSQGVAGNTIYF. The CDR3 DNA reads TGTGCCAGCAGTCAAGGGGTGGCTGGAAACACCATATATTTT.